This is a list of T cell receptor beta chains from one sample in a study of T cell repertoires in cytomegalovirus infection. Each CDR3 protein gets one entry after TCRdb re-called the reads with MiXCR. The sample holds around 190,000 distinct CDR3 sequences, 14% seen once. The sequenced sample was PBMCs. The receptor set was obtained from a human donor in good health (CMV status not recorded). Some clones in this sample may be carry-over from other donors' samples. The CDR3 runs from the conserved cysteine through the conserved F or W. The D gene is left open where the match is weak. The size field is filled for only some rows; it gives once, few, many or a size class.

clone size: .
J gene: TRBJ2-6
V gene: TRBV7-3
D gene: TRBD2
CDR3 protein: CASSSSRGGSGANVLTF
CDR3 DNA: TGTGCCAGCAGCTCCTCACGGGGGGGCTCTGGGGCCAACGTCCTGACTTTC

clone size: many
J gene: TRBJ1-5
V gene: TRBV12-3/TRBV12-4
D gene: TRBD1
CDR3 protein: CASSVGQVRDQPQHF
CDR3 DNA: TGTGCCAGCAGTGTTGGACAGGTCCGGGATCAGCCCCAGCATTTT

clone size: few
J gene: TRBJ2-5
V gene: TRBV7-9
D gene: .
CDR3 protein: CASSSSVVQETQYF
CDR3 DNA: TGTGCCAGCAGCTCGAGCGTGGTTCAAGAGACCCAGTACTTC

clone size: few
J gene: TRBJ2-1
V gene: TRBV29-1
D gene: TRBD2
CDR3 protein: CSVEGVGLAGHYSYNEQFF
CDR3 DNA: TGCAGCGTTGAAGGGGTTGGGTTAGCGGGCCACTACTCCTACAATGAGCAGTTCTTC

clone size: few
J gene: TRBJ2-3
V gene: TRBV24-1
D gene: TRBD2
CDR3 protein: CATSDLLLAGFTDTQYF
CDR3 DNA: TGTGCCACCAGTGATCTTCTCCTAGCGGGATTCACAGATACGCAGTATTTT

clone size: few
J gene: TRBJ2-1
V gene: TRBV6-2/TRBV6-3
D gene: .
CDR3 protein: CASSYTRPTNEQFF
CDR3 DNA: TGTGCCAGCAGTTACACCAGACCTACCAATGAGCAGTTCTTC

clone size: .
J gene: TRBJ1-2
V gene: TRBV5-1
D gene: .
CDR3 protein: CASSLAPEEMRHGYTF
CDR3 DNA: TGCGCCAGCAGCTTGGCCCCTGAGGAGATGCGGCATGGCTACACCTTC

clone size: .
J gene: TRBJ2-3
V gene: TRBV20-1
D gene: TRBD2
CDR3 protein: CSASEREEWVTDTQYF
CDR3 DNA: TGCAGTGCTAGTGAGCGGGAGGAATGGGTAACAGATACGCAGTATTTT

clone size: many
J gene: TRBJ2-3
V gene: TRBV7-2
D gene: TRBD2
CDR3 protein: CASSPSSGGSTDTQYF
CDR3 DNA: TGTGCCAGCAGCCCCTCTAGCGGGGGGAGCACAGATACGCAGTATTTT

clone size: few
J gene: TRBJ2-1
V gene: TRBV28
D gene: .
CDR3 protein: CASTLRTSNEQFF
CDR3 DNA: TGTGCCAGCACCCTCCGGACTTCCAATGAGCAGTTCTTC

clone size: .
J gene: TRBJ2-7
V gene: TRBV10-3
D gene: .
CDR3 protein: CAISESAGIAYEQYF
CDR3 DNA: TGTGCCATCAGTGAGTCGGCAGGGATTGCCTACGAGCAGTACTTC

clone size: few
J gene: TRBJ2-3
V gene: TRBV6-5
D gene: .
CDR3 protein: CASSYSRPGTAGVDTQYF
CDR3 DNA: TGTGCCAGCAGTTACTCTCGGCCTGGGACGGCTGGCGTAGATACGCAGTATTTT

clone size: many
J gene: TRBJ2-2
V gene: TRBV11-2
D gene: .
CDR3 protein: CASSLNKGRTGELFF
CDR3 DNA: TGTGCCAGCAGCTTAAATAAGGGTCGGACCGGGGAGCTGTTTTTT

clone size: .
J gene: TRBJ1-3
V gene: TRBV9
D gene: .
CDR3 protein: CASSVAGLGNTIYF
CDR3 DNA: TGTGCCAGCAGCGTAGCAGGACTTGGAAACACCATATATTTT

clone size: few
J gene: TRBJ1-2
V gene: TRBV7-2
D gene: TRBD1
CDR3 protein: CASMRAGGFRNYGYTF
CDR3 DNA: TGTGCCAGCATGAGAGCAGGGGGCTTCAGGAACTATGGCTACACCTTC

clone size: many
J gene: TRBJ2-1
V gene: TRBV28
D gene: TRBD1
CDR3 protein: CATSDRGKAQQFF
CDR3 DNA: TGTGCCACCTCGGACAGGGGAAAAGCACAGCAGTTCTTC

clone size: few
J gene: TRBJ2-1
V gene: TRBV6-2/TRBV6-3
D gene: .
CDR3 protein: CASSWEGGRGSYNEQFF
CDR3 DNA: TGTGCCAGCAGTTGGGAGGGGGGTCGGGGCTCCTACAATGAGCAGTTCTTC

clone size: few
J gene: TRBJ2-4
V gene: TRBV5-6
D gene: .
CDR3 protein: CASSLIENIQYF
CDR3 DNA: TGTGCCAGCAGCTTGATTGAAAACATTCAGTACTTC

clone size: .
J gene: TRBJ2-1
V gene: TRBV6-2/TRBV6-3
D gene: TRBD2
CDR3 protein: CASSYGTSGMGPYNEQFF
CDR3 DNA: TGTGCCAGCAGTTACGGGACTAGCGGGATGGGCCCCTACAATGAGCAGTTCTTC

clone size: .
J gene: TRBJ2-3
V gene: TRBV12-5
D gene: TRBD2
CDR3 protein: CASGTSGRADTQYF
CDR3 DNA: TGTGCTAGTGGGACTAGCGGGAGGGCAGATACGCAGTATTTT

clone size: few
J gene: TRBJ2-5
V gene: TRBV12-3/TRBV12-4
D gene: .
CDR3 protein: CASSFGLGGQETQYF
CDR3 DNA: TGTGCCAGCAGTTTTGGTCTCGGCGGACAAGAGACCCAGTACTTC

clone size: few
J gene: TRBJ2-6
V gene: TRBV7-2
D gene: .
CDR3 protein: CASSPSTPYSGANVLTF
CDR3 DNA: TGTGCCAGCAGCCCCTCAACCCCCTACTCTGGGGCCAACGTCCTGACTTTC

clone size: many
J gene: TRBJ1-4
V gene: TRBV4-1
D gene: TRBD1
CDR3 protein: CASSHLPGQGPEKLFF
CDR3 DNA: TGCGCCAGCAGCCATCTCCCAGGACAGGGACCTGAAAAACTGTTTTTT

clone size: many
J gene: TRBJ1-2
V gene: TRBV7-2
D gene: .
CDR3 protein: CASSFNNYGYTF
CDR3 DNA: TGTGCCAGCAGCTTTAACAACTATGGCTACACCTTC

clone size: few
J gene: TRBJ2-3
V gene: TRBV12-3/TRBV12-4
D gene: TRBD1
CDR3 protein: CASSLSRDSLTDTQYF
CDR3 DNA: TGTGCCAGCAGTTTGAGTCGGGACAGCCTCACAGATACGCAGTATTTT

clone size: .
J gene: TRBJ1-2
V gene: TRBV5-1
D gene: .
CDR3 protein: CASSISAAFYGYTF
CDR3 DNA: TGCGCCAGCAGCATCTCCGCTGCTTTCTATGGCTACACCTTC

clone size: .
J gene: TRBJ2-7
V gene: TRBV6-2/TRBV6-3
D gene: .
CDR3 protein: CASSEPFPGTYEQYF
CDR3 DNA: TGTGCCAGCAGCGAACCCTTTCCCGGAACGTACGAGCAGTACTTC

clone size: many
J gene: TRBJ2-7
V gene: TRBV6-1
D gene: .
CDR3 protein: CASSPPTDRSYEQYF
CDR3 DNA: TGTGCCAGCAGCCCACCTACGGACAGATCCTACGAGCAGTACTTC

clone size: few
J gene: TRBJ1-2
V gene: TRBV5-8
D gene: .
CDR3 protein: CASSSVIGNYGYTF
CDR3 DNA: TGTGCCAGCAGCTCTGTTATAGGGAACTATGGCTACACCTTC

clone size: .
J gene: TRBJ1-2
V gene: TRBV3-1
D gene: .
CDR3 protein: CASSHPAGTDYGYTF
CDR3 DNA: TGTGCCAGCAGCCACCCAGCCGGGACCGACTATGGCTACACCTTC

clone size: few
J gene: TRBJ2-1
V gene: TRBV20-1
D gene: TRBD1
CDR3 protein: CSAGHGTGMSNEQFF
CDR3 DNA: TGCAGTGCAGGACACGGGACAGGGATGTCAAATGAGCAGTTCTTC

clone size: many
J gene: TRBJ1-1
V gene: TRBV7-2
D gene: TRBD1
CDR3 protein: CASSLAGTANTEAFF
CDR3 DNA: TGTGCCAGCAGCTTAGCCGGGACAGCGAACACTGAAGCTTTCTTT

clone size: many
J gene: TRBJ2-7
V gene: TRBV20-1
D gene: .
CDR3 protein: CSARVPWGGYEQYF
CDR3 DNA: TGCAGTGCTAGAGTCCCATGGGGCGGCTACGAGCAGTACTTC

clone size: few
J gene: TRBJ2-7
V gene: TRBV5-6
D gene: TRBD1
CDR3 protein: CASRSRGTTYEQYF
CDR3 DNA: TGTGCCAGCAGATCCAGGGGGACAACTTACGAGCAGTACTTC